This T cell receptor (beta chain) originates from a study of T cells in tuberculosis. Study as a whole: Within 7 days of starting treatment, or before, PBMC were stored.

Time point: new active TB diagnosis, blood taken before or within 7 days of starting treatment. Clones were read by immunoSEQ multiplex PCR, and TCRdb kept only the in-frame ones, dropping some. This sample has around 33,000 clones, with 70% to 90% found just once. This clonotype originated in an adult with tuberculosis. Sequenced here: PBMCs, sampled at tuberculosis diagnosis.

CDR3: CASIAGQGYNEQFF. CDR3 sequence (DNA): TGTGCCAGTATAGCCGGACAGGGTTACAATGAGCAGTTCTTC. This sequence joins TRBV19 and TRBJ2-1; 8 bases line up with TRBD1. The CDR3 sequence is 14 residues long. J gave up 4 bases and V 7 bases, and 6 bases lay outside the gene matches. Looked up from germline, CDR1 is LNHDA and CDR2 is SQIVND (reference sequence).